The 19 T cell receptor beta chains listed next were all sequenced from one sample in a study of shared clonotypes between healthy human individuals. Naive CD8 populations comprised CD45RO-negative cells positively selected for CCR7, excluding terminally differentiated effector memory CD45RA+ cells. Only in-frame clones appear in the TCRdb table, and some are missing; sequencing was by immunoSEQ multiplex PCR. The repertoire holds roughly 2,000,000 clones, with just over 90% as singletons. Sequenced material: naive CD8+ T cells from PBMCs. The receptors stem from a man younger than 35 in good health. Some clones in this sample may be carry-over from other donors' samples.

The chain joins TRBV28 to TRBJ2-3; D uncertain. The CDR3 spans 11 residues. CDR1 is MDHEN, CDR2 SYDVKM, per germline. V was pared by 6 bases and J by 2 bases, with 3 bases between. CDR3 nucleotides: TGTGCCAGCAGATTCACAGATACGCAGTATTTT. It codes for CASRFTDTQYF.

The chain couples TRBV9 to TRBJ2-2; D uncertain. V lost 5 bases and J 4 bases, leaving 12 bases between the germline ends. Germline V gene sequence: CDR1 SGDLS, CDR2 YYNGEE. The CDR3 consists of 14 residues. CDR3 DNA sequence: TGTGCCAGCAGAGGGCCGGTGGGCACCGGGGAGCTGTTTTTT. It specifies CASRGPVGTGELFF.

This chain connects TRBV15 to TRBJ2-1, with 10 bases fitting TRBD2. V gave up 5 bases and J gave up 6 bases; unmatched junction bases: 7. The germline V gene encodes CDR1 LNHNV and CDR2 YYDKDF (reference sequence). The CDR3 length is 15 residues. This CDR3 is CATSLGLARTNEQFF. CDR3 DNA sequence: TGTGCCACCAGCTTGGGACTAGCGCGGACCAATGAGCAGTTCTTC. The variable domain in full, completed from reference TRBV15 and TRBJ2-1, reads DAMVIQNPRYQVTQFGKPVTLSCSQTLNHNVMYWYQQKSSQAPKLLFHYYDKDFNNEADTPDNFQSRRPNTSFCFLDIRSPGLGDTAMYLCATSLGLARTNEQFFGPGTRLTVL.

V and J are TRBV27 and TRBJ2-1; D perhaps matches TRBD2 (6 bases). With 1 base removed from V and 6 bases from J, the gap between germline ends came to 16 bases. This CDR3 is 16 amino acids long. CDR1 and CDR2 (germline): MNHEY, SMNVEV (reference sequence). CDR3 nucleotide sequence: TGTGCCAGCAGTTTATGGGTTAGCGGAACCTTCAATGAGCAGTTCTTC. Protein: CASSLWVSGTFNEQFF.

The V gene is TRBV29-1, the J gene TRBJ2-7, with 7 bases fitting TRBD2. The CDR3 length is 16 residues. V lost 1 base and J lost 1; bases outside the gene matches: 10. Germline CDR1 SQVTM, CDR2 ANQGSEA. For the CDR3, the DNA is TGCAGCGTTGAAGTCGGGGGAGGGATTACTTCCTACGAGCAGTACTTC. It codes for CSVEVGGGITSYEQYF.

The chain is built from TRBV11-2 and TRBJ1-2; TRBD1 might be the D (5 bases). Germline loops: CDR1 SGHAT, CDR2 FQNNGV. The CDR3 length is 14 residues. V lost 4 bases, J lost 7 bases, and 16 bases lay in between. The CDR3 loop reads CASSSSPRDSGYTF. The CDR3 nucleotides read TGTGCCAGCAGCTCCAGCCCCAGGGATAGTGGCTACACCTTC.

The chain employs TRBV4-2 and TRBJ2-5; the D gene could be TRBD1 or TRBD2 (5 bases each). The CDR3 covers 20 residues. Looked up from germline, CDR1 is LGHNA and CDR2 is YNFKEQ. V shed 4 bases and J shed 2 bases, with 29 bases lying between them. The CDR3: CASSRLNRDRYRGAQETQYF. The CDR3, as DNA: TGTGCCAGCAGCCGCTTAAACCGGGACCGCTACAGAGGAGCTCAAGAGACCCAGTACTTC.

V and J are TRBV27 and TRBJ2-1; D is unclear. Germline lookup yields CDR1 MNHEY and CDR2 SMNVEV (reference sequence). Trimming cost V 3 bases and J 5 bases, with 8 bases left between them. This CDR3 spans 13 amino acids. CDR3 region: CASSLWSNNEQFF. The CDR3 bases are TGTGCCAGCAGTTTGTGGTCGAACAATGAGCAGTTCTTC.

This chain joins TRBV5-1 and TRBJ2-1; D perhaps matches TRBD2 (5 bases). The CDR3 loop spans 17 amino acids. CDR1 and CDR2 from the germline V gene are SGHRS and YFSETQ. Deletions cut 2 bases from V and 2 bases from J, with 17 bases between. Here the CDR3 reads CASSFGREGGPYNEQFF. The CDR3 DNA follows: TGCGCCAGCAGCTTCGGGCGAGAGGGCGGACCCTACAATGAGCAGTTCTTC.

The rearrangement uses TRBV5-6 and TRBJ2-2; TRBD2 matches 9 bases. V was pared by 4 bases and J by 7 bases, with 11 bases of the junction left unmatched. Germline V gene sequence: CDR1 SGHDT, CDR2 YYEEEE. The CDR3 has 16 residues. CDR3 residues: CASSPQVAGVVGELFF. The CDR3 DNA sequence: TGTGCCAGCAGCCCCCAGGTAGCGGGAGTGGTCGGGGAGCTGTTTTTT.

The CDR3 bases are TGTGCCAGCAGTCCGACCCCGGGATCCAATCAGCCCCAGCATTTT. Translating it yields CASSPTPGSNQPQHF. The chain couples TRBV27 to TRBJ1-5; no clear D. V was pared by 5 bases and J by 3 bases, with 14 bases between. CDR3 length: 15 residues. Germline assignment: CDR1 MNHEY and CDR2 SMNVEV (reference sequence).

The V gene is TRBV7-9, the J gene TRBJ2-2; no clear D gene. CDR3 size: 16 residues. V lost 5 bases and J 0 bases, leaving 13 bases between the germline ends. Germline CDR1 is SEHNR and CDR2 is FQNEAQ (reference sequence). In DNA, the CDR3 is TGTGCCAGCAGCCCGAGGACGGTCACGAACACCGGGGAGCTGTTTTTT. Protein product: CASSPRTVTNTGELFF.

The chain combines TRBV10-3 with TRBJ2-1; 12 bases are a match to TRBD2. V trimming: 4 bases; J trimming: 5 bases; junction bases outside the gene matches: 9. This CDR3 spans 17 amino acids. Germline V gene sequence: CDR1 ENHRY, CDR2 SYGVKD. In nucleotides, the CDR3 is TGTGCCATCAGTGCCCGTTCTAGCGGGAGGGTAGACAATGAGCAGTTCTTC. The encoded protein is CAISARSSGRVDNEQFF.

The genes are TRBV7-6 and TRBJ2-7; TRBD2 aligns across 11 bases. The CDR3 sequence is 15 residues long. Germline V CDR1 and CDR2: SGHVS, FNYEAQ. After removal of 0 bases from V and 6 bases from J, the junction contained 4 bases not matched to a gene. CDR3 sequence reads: CASSLAGLAGGEQYF. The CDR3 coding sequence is TGTGCCAGCAGCTTAGCGGGGCTAGCGGGAGGCGAGCAGTACTTC.

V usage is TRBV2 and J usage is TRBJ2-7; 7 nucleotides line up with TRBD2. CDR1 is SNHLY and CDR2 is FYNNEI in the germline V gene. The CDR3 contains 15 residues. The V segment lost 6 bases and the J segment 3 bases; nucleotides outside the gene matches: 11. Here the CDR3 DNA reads TGTGCCAGCAGGGCCGGGACTACCAAGTACTACGAGCAGTACTTC. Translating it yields CASRAGTTKYYEQYF. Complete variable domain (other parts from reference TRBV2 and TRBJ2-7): EPEVTQTPSHQVTQMGQEVILRCVPISNHLYFYWYRQILGQKVEFLVSFYNNEISEKSEIFDDQFSVERPDGSNFTLKIRSTKLEDSAMYFCASRAGTTKYYEQYFGPGTRLTVT.

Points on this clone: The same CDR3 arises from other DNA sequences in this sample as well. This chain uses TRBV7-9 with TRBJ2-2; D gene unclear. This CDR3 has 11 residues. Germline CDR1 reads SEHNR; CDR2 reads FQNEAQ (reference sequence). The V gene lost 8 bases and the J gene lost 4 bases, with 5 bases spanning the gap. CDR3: CASRLTGELFF. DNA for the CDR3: TGTGCCAGCCGCCTCACCGGGGAGCTGTTTTTT.

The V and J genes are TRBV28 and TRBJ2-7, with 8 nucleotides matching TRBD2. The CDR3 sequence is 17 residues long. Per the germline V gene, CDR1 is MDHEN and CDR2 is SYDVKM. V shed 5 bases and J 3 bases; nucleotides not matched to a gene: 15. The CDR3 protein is CASSLEASGLAFYEQYF. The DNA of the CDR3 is TGTGCCAGCAGTCTAGAGGCTAGCGGGCTTGCTTTCTACGAGCAGTACTTC.

The CDR3: CASSLQGAFNEQFF. CDR3 DNA sequence: TGTGCCAGCAGCTTACAGGGGGCGTTCAATGAGCAGTTCTTC. The chain combines TRBV7-8 with TRBJ2-1; the match to TRBD1 covers 8 bases. The trim removed 2 bases at V and 6 bases at J, leaving 3 bases unmatched. This CDR3 spans 14 amino acids. Germline V lookup: CDR1 SGHVS, CDR2 FQNEAQ.

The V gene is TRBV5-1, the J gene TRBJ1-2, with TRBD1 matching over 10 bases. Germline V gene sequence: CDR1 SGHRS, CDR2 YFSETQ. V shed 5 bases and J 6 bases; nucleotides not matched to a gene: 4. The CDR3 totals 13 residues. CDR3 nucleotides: TGCGCCAGCAGTCATGGGACAGGGGATGGCTACACCTTC. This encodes CASSHGTGDGYTF.